This TCR beta chain was profiled in a study of technical replicates of blood from a few donors. Repertoires were generated with immunoSEQ multiplex PCR, while TCRdb's copy carries only in-frame clones and drops some. The data show over 70,000 clones, around nine tenths seen once. The V gene end was trimmed by 3 bases and the J gene end by 5 bases; junction bases not matched to a gene: 4. From germline, CDR1 is SGHDT and CDR2 YYEEEE. The CDR3 sequence is 14 residues long. This TCR derives from a human donor in good health. Some clones in this sample may be carry-over from other donors' samples. Material for sequencing was PBMCs. The J gene is TRBJ1-4, the V gene TRBV5-6; 7 nucleotides match TRBD1. The CDR3 spells CASSWGQSNEKLFF. DNA of the CDR3: TGTGCCAGCAGCTGGGGACAGTCAAATGAAAAACTGTTTTTT.